Only a few counts were recorded for the clone carrying this T cell receptor beta chain. PCR was performed a second time for about 7 to 11 cycles using a sample-barcoded 5' primer and a J-beta primer mix. From the 5' RACE reads, TCRdb called clonotypes with MiXCR, one entry per CDR3 protein. The table includes 650,000 to 800,000 distinct CDR3 sequences, under 45% detected once. The sample belongs to a study of blood T cells in healthy people across ages. The CDR3 is 13 residues long. CDR1 is DFQATT, CDR2 SNEGSKA, per germline (reference sequence). The V and J ends lost 0 bases and 4 bases respectively, with 9 bases between them.

The TCR sequence derives from a man in his 60s in good health. The rearrangement uses TRBV20-1 and TRBJ1-2, with D tentatively TRBD1 (5 bases). The specimen sequenced was blood. CDR3 bases: TGCAGTGCTAGAGACAGGGCGGGCTATGGCTACACCTTC. Translating gives CSARDRAGYGYTF.